Below are 27 T cell receptor beta chains sequenced from a single sample in a study of T-cell memory formation after mild COVID-19. In TCRdb, the 5' RACE reads were re-called with MiXCR into one record per CDR3 protein. The table records 45,000 to 55,000 distinct CDR3 sequences, over 6.5% of them present only once. Sequences were obtained from PBMCs or a T cell subset sorted from them (not recorded which). These receptors all stem from a man aged 18 to 35 who had mild COVID-19 (a few samples of this study predate the infection). Cell type and time point are not known.

This clonotype was found a few times. This chain links TRBV9 with TRBJ1-3; D ambiguous. This CDR3 region has 15 residues. V lost 0 bases and J lost 0, with 7 bases in between. CDR1 and CDR2 from the germline V gene are SGDLS and YYNGEE. The CDR3, as DNA: TGTGCCAGCAGCGTAGAGTGGTACTCTGGAAACACCATATATTTT. Protein sequence: CASSVEWYSGNTIYF.

This clonotype was detected only a few times. The chain joins TRBV4-3 to TRBJ2-1; no definite D call. This CDR3 has 16 amino acids. V lost 3 bases to trimming and J lost 0 bases, with 12 bases between them. The germline gives CDR1 LGHNA, CDR2 YSLEER. CDR3 amino acids: CASSQNPESSYNEQFF. DNA of the CDR3: TGCGCCAGCAGCCAGAACCCCGAGAGCTCCTACAATGAGCAGTTCTTC.

This clonotype has ten or more counts. This chain joins TRBV4-2 and TRBJ2-3, with 11 bases aligning to TRBD2. Germline CDR1 and CDR2: LGHNA and YNFKEQ. The CDR3 has 18 amino acids. Trimming took 0 bases from V and 3 from J; bases not matched to a gene: 8. In nucleotides, the CDR3 is TGTGCCAGCAGCCAAGAGTCGGTAGCGGGGGGGAAAACAGATACGCAGTATTTT. This sequence encodes CASSQESVAGGKTDTQYF.

This chain uses TRBV18 with TRBJ2-5; 11 nucleotides line up with TRBD2. The CDR3 has 15 amino acids. The germline V gene encodes CDR1 KGHSH and CDR2 LQKENI. Trimming took 5 bases from V and 1 from J; bases not matched to a gene: 3. CDR3: CASSSLAGGQETQYF. In nucleotides, the CDR3 is TGTGCCAGCTCATCCCTAGCGGGGGGCCAAGAGACCCAGTACTTC.

By sample fraction, this clonotype is medium-sized. The chain carries TRBV7-8 and TRBJ2-3; D not certain. Germline V lookup: CDR1 SGHVS, CDR2 FQNEAQ. V shed 0 bases and J shed 7 bases, with 5 bases lying between them. The CDR3 spans 12 residues. The CDR3 sequence: CASSLAPNTQYF. In DNA, the CDR3 is TGTGCCAGCAGCTTAGCGCCTAATACGCAGTATTTT. Complete variable domain (other parts from reference TRBV7-8 and TRBJ2-3): GAGVSQSPRYKVAKRGQDVALRCDPISGHVSLFWYQQALGQGPEFLTYFQNEAQLDKSGLPSDRFFAERPEGSVSTLKIQRTQQEDSAVYLCASSLAPNTQYFGPGTRLTVL.

This clonotype occurred many times. This chain links TRBV20-1 with TRBJ2-6; no clear D gene. Germline CDR1 is DFQATT and CDR2 is SNEGSKA (reference sequence). CDR3 length equals 14 residues. V lost 0 bases to trimming and J lost 0 bases, with 3 bases between them. In DNA form, the CDR3 reads TGCAGTGCTAGAGATAGCTCTGGGGCCAACGTCCTGACTTTC. Translating gives CSARDSSGANVLTF.

This clonotype appeared a few times. CDR3 bases: TGTGCCAGCAGCTCCCGACAAACTAACTATGGCTACACCTTC. This codes for CASSSRQTNYGYTF. The chain employs TRBV5-4 and TRBJ1-2; D uncertain. CDR3 length: 14 residues. Germline CDR1 reads SGHNT; CDR2 reads YYREEE (reference sequence). Trimming removed 3 bases at V and 0 bases at J, with 9 bases between.

The chain has TRBV3-1 and TRBJ2-3; 11 nucleotides match TRBD2. The CDR3 extends over 16 amino acids. V was pared by 8 bases and J by 2 bases, with 9 bases of the junction left unmatched. In germline, CDR1 is LGHDT, CDR2 YNNKEL (reference sequence). CDR3 sequence (DNA): TGTGCCAGCTGCCGATGGACTAGCGGGTACACAGATACGCAGTATTTT. It yields the protein CASCRWTSGYTDTQYF.

This clonotype was found a few times. The rearrangement joins TRBV7-2 to TRBJ1-3; D is unclear. The ends were cut back, 2 bases at V and 8 bases at J, with 16 bases in the middle. Germline V gene data show CDR1 as SGHTA and CDR2 as FQGNSA. CDR3 size: 15 residues. The CDR3 sequence: CASSLFLGVVDTIYF. CDR3 DNA sequence: TGTGCCAGCAGCTTATTCCTTGGGGTGGTGGACACCATATATTTT.

This clonotype was seen more than once but under ten times. The chain carries TRBV29-1 and TRBJ2-1; D is unclear. This CDR3 comprises 18 residues. Looked up from germline, CDR1 is SQVTM and CDR2 is ANQGSEA. The V and J ends lost 2 bases and 0 bases respectively, with 20 bases between them. CDR3 in DNA: TGCAGCGTTGAATTTGCCGTTTGGCAGCTGAGCTCCTACAATGAGCAGTTCTTC. This gives the protein CSVEFAVWQLSSYNEQFF.

The chain links TRBV29-1 to TRBJ1-1, with 7 bases identical to TRBD1. The CDR3 runs 13 residues. Germline trimming cut 7 bases from V and 1 base from J; bases unmatched to any gene: 6. The germline V gene has CDR1 SQVTM and CDR2 ANQGSEA. CDR3 sequence: CSASTGRNTEAFF. The DNA for the CDR3 is TGCAGCGCTTCGACAGGGAGGAACACTGAAGCTTTCTTT. Drawing the rest from reference TRBV29-1 and TRBJ1-1, the complete variable domain is SAVISQKPSRDICQRGTSLTIQCQVDSQVTMMFWYRQQPGQSLTLIATANQGSEATYESGFVIDKFPISRPNLTFSTLTVSNMSPEDSSIYLCSASTGRNTEAFFGQGTRLTVV.

This clonotype has just a few counts. This chain joins TRBV4-3 and TRBJ2-5; D not certain. The germline V gene has CDR1 LGHNA and CDR2 YSLEER. The CDR3 covers 12 residues. Trimming cost V 1 base and J 4 bases, with 4 bases left between them. The CDR3 reads CASSQGRETQYF. In DNA form, the CDR3 reads TGCGCCAGCAGCCAAGGCCGAGAGACCCAGTACTTC.

Only a few counts were recorded for this clonotype. The chain uses TRBV9 and TRBJ2-3, with 8 bases aligning to TRBD2. CDR3 length equals 16 residues. Germline V gives CDR1 SGDLS, CDR2 YYNGEE. Trimming took 3 bases from V and 1 from J; bases not matched to a gene: 7. The CDR3 is CASSALVRGGTDTQYF. The DNA of the CDR3 is TGTGCCAGCAGCGCCCTAGTGCGGGGGGGCACAGATACGCAGTATTTT.

This clonotype has more than one count but fewer than ten. The J gene is TRBJ2-1, the V gene TRBV7-9; TRBD2 matches 7 bases. V shed 7 bases and J 4 bases; nucleotides not matched to a gene: 10. CDR3 length: 15 amino acids. Per the germline V gene, CDR1 is SEHNR and CDR2 is FQNEAQ (reference sequence). CDR3 sequence reads: CASTGGAGSYNEQFF. In DNA, the CDR3 is TGTGCCAGCACTGGAGGAGCGGGGTCGTACAATGAGCAGTTCTTC.

This clonotype was seen only a few times. The V and J genes are TRBV7-2 and TRBJ2-5; 9 bases fit TRBD2. V was clipped by 5 bases and J by 5 bases; unmatched bases: 12. CDR1 is SGHTA and CDR2 is FQGNSA in the germline V gene. This CDR3 comprises 16 residues. The CDR3 protein is CASSALLSGGLETQYF. The CDR3 DNA reads as TGTGCCAGCAGCGCGCTTTTGAGCGGGGGGCTGGAGACCCAGTACTTC.

The table lists this clonotype with many counts. The chain joins TRBV29-1 to TRBJ2-7, with TRBD2 matching 7 bases. Germline CDR1 and CDR2: SQVTM and ANQGSEA. The CDR3 is 14 amino acids. After removal of 4 bases from V and 7 bases from J, the junction contained 13 bases not matched to a gene. The CDR3 spells CSVGEDGTKYEQYV. The CDR3 nucleotides are TGCAGCGTTGGAGAGGACGGGACTAAATATGAGCAGTACGTC.

The V gene is TRBV4-3, the J gene TRBJ1-4, with D possibly matching TRBD1 (5 bases). V was trimmed by 6 bases and J by 3 bases, leaving 20 bases between them. CDR1 and CDR2 from the germline V gene are LGHNA and YSLEER. The CDR3 loop spans 17 amino acids. The CDR3 sequence is CASRGLGAGRANEKLFF. The CDR3 DNA reads TGCGCCAGCAGAGGTCTTGGGGCAGGTAGAGCTAATGAAAAACTGTTTTTT.

This clonotype was picked up a small number of times. This chain connects TRBV28 to TRBJ2-6; D is perhaps TRBD1 (5 bases). V was pared by 3 bases and J by 0 bases, with 15 bases between. The CDR3 has 18 amino acids. The germline gives CDR1 MDHEN, CDR2 SYDVKM. CDR3 in DNA: TGTGCCAGCAGTTTTATGCAGGGTGTTCCCTCTGGGGCCAACGTCCTGACTTTC. Encoded protein: CASSFMQGVPSGANVLTF. The full variable domain, with the rest looked up from reference TRBV28 and TRBJ2-6, is DVKVTQSSRYLVKRTGEKVFLECVQDMDHENMFWYRQDPGLGLRLIYFSYDVKMKEKGDIPEGYSVSREKKERFSLILESASTNQTSMYLCASSFMQGVPSGANVLTFGAGSRLTVL.

This clonotype was detected a few times. The chain recombines TRBV7-2 with TRBJ2-7; 8 bases map to TRBD2. The length of the CDR3 is 15 residues. The germline V gene encodes CDR1 SGHTA and CDR2 FQGNSA. V was pared by 4 bases and J by 2 bases, with 7 bases of the junction left unmatched. CDR3 region: CASSSQGLGPYEQYF. The CDR3 bases are TGTGCCAGCAGCTCACAGGGACTAGGCCCCTACGAGCAGTACTTC.

This clonotype was seen ten or more times. This sequence joins TRBV7-2 and TRBJ1-2, with 9 bases that match TRBD1. J lost 6 bases, V lost 4 bases, and 18 bases had no gene match. CDR3 size: 18 residues. In germline, CDR1 is SGHTA, CDR2 FQGNSA. Here the CDR3 DNA reads TGTGCCAGCAGCTCCCGCGGGGGGCCGGGACAGGGACTCCATGGCTACACCTTC. The encoded protein is CASSSRGGPGQGLHGYTF.

The chain combines TRBV5-1 with TRBJ1-6; D gene ambiguous. The CDR3 runs 14 residues. The germline V gene encodes CDR1 SGHRS and CDR2 YFSETQ. The V gene lost 2 bases and the J gene lost 7 bases, with 10 bases spanning the gap. The CDR3 region has the DNA TGCGCCAGCAGCTTCCCTACCGCGAATTCACCCCTCCACTTT. Its translation is CASSFPTANSPLHF.

This clonotype was counted only a few times. The CDR3 coding sequence is TGCAGCGTTGAAGAGGCGGTCCCCGGGGAGACCCAGTACTTC. This gives the protein CSVEEAVPGETQYF. The rearrangement links TRBV29-1 to TRBJ2-5; the D is unclear. The CDR3 is made up of 14 amino acids. The V end lost 0 bases, the J end lost 5 bases, and 13 bases lay between the germline ends. Germline values: CDR1 SQVTM, CDR2 ANQGSEA.

V gene TRBV7-2 combines with J gene TRBJ2-5, with TRBD2 identical over 7 bases. Losses at the gene ends were 6 bases for V and 5 bases for J; bases not matched to a gene: 9. Per germline, CDR1 SGHTA and CDR2 FQGNSA. The CDR3 runs 14 residues. The CDR3 bases are TGTGCCAGCAGTCTAGCGGTATTTTGGGAGACCCAGTACTTC. Its protein is CASSLAVFWETQYF.

This clonotype was recorded many times. The chain has TRBV7-2 and TRBJ2-5; 7 positions agree with TRBD2. The CDR3 runs to 14 residues. J was trimmed by 7 bases and V by 4 bases; bases with no gene match: 9. Germline CDR1 is SGHTA and CDR2 is FQGNSA. CDR3 in amino acids: CASSSSGDLGTQYF. In nucleotides, the CDR3 is TGTGCCAGCAGCTCGAGCGGGGACCTTGGGACCCAGTACTTC.

This clonotype was seen at least ten times. This chain links TRBV7-2 with TRBJ2-1; D call uncertain. Germline CDR1 and CDR2: SGHTA and FQGNSA. The CDR3 loop spans 13 amino acids. Trimming took off 0 bases at V and 9 bases at J, with 9 bases between the two ends. Written as DNA, the CDR3 is TGTGCCAGCAGCTTAGCGAGTACACTTGAGCAGTTCTTC. Its protein product is CASSLASTLEQFF.

Many counts were recorded for this clonotype. The chain has TRBV12-3 or TRBV12-4 and TRBJ1-1; D ambiguous. The CDR3 covers 13 residues. Trimming took 6 bases from V and 0 from J, leaving 8 bases between them. The CDR3 protein is CASRPTVNTEAFF. The CDR3 DNA is TGTGCCAGCAGGCCAACAGTGAACACTGAAGCTTTCTTT.

This clonotype occurred many times. The V call is TRBV7-2, the J call TRBJ1-1; 8 bases agree with TRBD1. V was clipped by 5 bases and J by 5 bases; unmatched bases: 19. Germline lookup yields CDR1 SGHTA and CDR2 FQGNSA. This CDR3 has 18 residues. This chain's CDR3 is CASSPRRTGNEWRTEAFF. As DNA, the CDR3 is TGTGCCAGCAGCCCCCGCCGGACAGGGAATGAATGGAGGACTGAAGCTTTCTTT.